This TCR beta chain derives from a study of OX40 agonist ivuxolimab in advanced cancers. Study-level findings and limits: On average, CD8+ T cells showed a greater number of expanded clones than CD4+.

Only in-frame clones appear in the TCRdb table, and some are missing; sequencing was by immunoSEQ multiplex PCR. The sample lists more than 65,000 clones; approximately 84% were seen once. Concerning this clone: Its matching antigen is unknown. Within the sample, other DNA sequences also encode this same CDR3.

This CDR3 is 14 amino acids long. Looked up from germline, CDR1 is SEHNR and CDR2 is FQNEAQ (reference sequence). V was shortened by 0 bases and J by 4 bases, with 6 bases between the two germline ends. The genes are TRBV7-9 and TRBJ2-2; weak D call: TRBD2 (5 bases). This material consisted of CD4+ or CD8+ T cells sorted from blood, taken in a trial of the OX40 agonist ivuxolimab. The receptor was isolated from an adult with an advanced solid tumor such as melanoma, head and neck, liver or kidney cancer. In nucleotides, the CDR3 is TGTGCCAGCAGCTTAGCGGGGAGCACCGGGGAGCTGTTTTTT. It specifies CASSLAGSTGELFF.